The 19 T cell receptor beta chains below were found in one sample sequenced in a study of blood T cells in healthy people across ages. Alongside a J-beta primer mix, a sample-barcoded 5' primer served in a second PCR lasting about 7 to 12 cycles. MiXCR, applied by TCRdb to the 5' RACE reads, yields one record per CDR3 protein. The sample contains hundreds of thousands of distinct CDR3 sequences, around half of which appear only once. The source material was blood. The receptor set was obtained from a woman aged 60-75 years in good health.

The genes are TRBV24-1 and TRBJ2-3; D tentatively fits TRBD1 or TRBD2 (5 bases each). CDR3 length: 16 amino acids. Germline CDR1 and CDR2: KGHDR and SFDVKD. Trimming removed 3 bases from V and 5 bases from J, with 17 bases in between. This CDR3 is CATSDEGTGAGDTQYF. CDR3 DNA sequence: TGTGCCACCAGTGATGAGGGGACGGGTGCGGGAGATACGCAGTATTTT.

As to this clonotype: The junction shows a germline mismatch at one end, possibly a read error. This rearrangement joins TRBV7-3 to TRBJ2-4; 8 bases are shared with TRBD1. The J call is uncertain, as TRBJ2-7 better fits the DNA end. This CDR3 is built from 13 residues. Germline V gives CDR1 SGHTA, CDR2 FQGTGA. CDR3 in amino acids: CASSVTGGNEQYF. The DNA of the CDR3 is TGTGCCAGCAGCGTAACAGGGGGAAACGAGCAGTACTTC.

The chain joins TRBV20-1 to TRBJ2-3, with 9 bases identical to TRBD1. CDR1 and CDR2 (germline): DFQATT, SNEGSKA (reference sequence). The CDR3 loop spans 15 amino acids. Trimming cost V 4 bases and J 1 base; bases outside gene matches: 6. The CDR3 DNA reads as TGCAGTGCTATAACCAGGACAGGGGGCACAGATACGCAGTATTTT. Encoded protein: CSAITRTGGTDTQYF.

This clonotype was picked up one time. V is TRBV7-2 and J is TRBJ2-5; 8 nucleotides line up with TRBD2. The last part of the DNA fits TRBJ2-1 better; the J call may be wrong. The CDR3 spans 16 residues. The germline gives CDR1 SGHTA, CDR2 FQGNSA. CDR3 in amino acids: CASSSLAGRHQETQFF. The CDR3 DNA sequence: TGTGCCAGCAGCTCTTTAGCGGGAAGGCACCAAGAGACCCAGTTCTTC.

This clonotype was seen just once. This chain uses TRBV7-3 with TRBJ2-2, with TRBD2 matching 9 bases. There are 17 residues in the CDR3. The V gene end was trimmed by 7 bases and the J gene end by 4 bases; junction bases not matched to a gene: 13. Looked up from germline, CDR1 is SGHTA and CDR2 is FQGTGA. The CDR3 loop is CASTNGGSGRGTGELFF. The DNA for the CDR3 is TGTGCCAGCACAAATGGGGGTAGCGGGAGAGGCACCGGGGAGCTGTTTTTT.

The sample holds one count of this clonotype. The genes are TRBV25-1 and TRBJ1-1; tentative D call: TRBD1 (5 bases). The V and J ends lost 7 bases and 7 bases respectively, with 13 bases between them. This CDR3 region has 12 residues. Germline-derived CDR1 and CDR2 are MGHDK and SYGVNS. In DNA, the CDR3 is TGTGCCAGCATGGGGGACCGAAATGAAGCTTTCTTT. This codes for CASMGDRNEAFF.

This chain links TRBV10-3 with TRBJ2-1; D call uncertain. CDR1 is ENHRY and CDR2 is SYGVKD in the germline V gene. Between the trimmed V and J ends, which lost 2 bases and 7 bases, there was a span of 6 bases. The length of the CDR3 is 12 residues. The CDR3 DNA reads TGTGCCATCAGTGAGACTGGTAATGAGCAGTTCTTC. This translates into CAISETGNEQFF.

The chain employs TRBV6-1 and TRBJ2-7, with 9 bases that match TRBD2. J was trimmed by 0 bases and V by 7 bases; bases with no gene match: 7. The length of the CDR3 is 15 residues. Per the germline V gene, CDR1 is MNHNS and CDR2 is SASEGT. The DNA for the CDR3 is TGTGCCAGCACAAAGACTAGCGGTAACTCCTACGAGCAGTACTTC. Translation gives CASTKTSGNSYEQYF.

This clonotype was seen only once. The genes are TRBV4-1 and TRBJ1-6; 7 bases are a match to TRBD1. This CDR3 spans 17 amino acids. CDR1 and CDR2 (germline): MGHRA, YSYEKL. V lost 8 bases, J lost 0 bases, and 10 bases stayed unmatched. CDR3 sequence (DNA): TGCGCCAGCCGCTCCGGACAGGCCTACTCCTATAATTCACCCCTCCACTTT. It encodes CASRSGQAYSYNSPLHF.

This clonotype was counted between two and nine times. The gene calls are TRBV15 and TRBJ2-1; 9 nucleotides agree with TRBD2. The CDR3 sequence is 18 residues long. V was clipped by 0 bases and J by 4 bases; unmatched bases: 10. In germline, CDR1 is LNHNV, CDR2 YYDKDF (reference sequence). Written as DNA, the CDR3 is TGTGCCACCAGCAGAGATAGTGCTAGCGGGGATCCTTACAATGAGCAGTTCTTC. It yields the protein CATSRDSASGDPYNEQFF. Variable domain in full (rest from reference TRBV15 and TRBJ2-1): DAMVIQNPRYQVTQFGKPVTLSCSQTLNHNVMYWYQQKSSQAPKLLFHYYDKDFNNEADTPDNFQSRRPNTSFCFLDIRSPGLGDTAMYLCATSRDSASGDPYNEQFFGPGTRLTVL.

This sequence joins TRBV20-1 and TRBJ2-3; 8 nucleotides line up with TRBD1. The CDR3 length is 13 residues. After removal of 6 bases from V and 3 bases from J, the junction contained 5 bases not matched to a gene. Germline CDR1 and CDR2: DFQATT and SNEGSKA (reference sequence). This CDR3 is CSALDRVTDTQYF. CDR3 coding DNA: TGCAGTGCCTTGGACAGGGTAACAGATACGCAGTATTTT.

This chain joins TRBV20-1 and TRBJ2-4; 9 bases agree with TRBD2. The J call may not be correct, given that the DNA end is closer to TRBJ2-5. The CDR3 runs 14 residues. Per the germline V gene, CDR1 is DFQATT and CDR2 is SNEGSKA (reference sequence). CDR3 region: CSAYGTSRGETQYF. Written as DNA, the CDR3 is TGCAGTGCCTATGGGACTAGCAGGGGGGAGACCCAGTACTTC.

The rearrangement links TRBV7-6 to TRBJ2-5, with no clear D. Deletions cut 5 bases from V and 1 base from J, with 8 bases between. Germline CDR1 SGHVS, CDR2 FNYEAQ. The CDR3 runs to 13 residues. The DNA of the CDR3 is TGTGCCAGCAGCCCGCCTACCCAAGAGACCCAGTACTTC. This codes for CASSPPTQETQYF. Using reference TRBV7-6 and TRBJ2-5 for the parts outside the CDR3, the full variable domain is GAGVSQSPRYKVTKRGQDVALRCDPISGHVSLYWYRQALGQGPEFLTYFNYEAQQDKSGLPNDRFSAERPEGSISTLTIQRTEQRDSAMYRCASSPPTQETQYFGPGTRLLVL.

This clonotype was seen only a few times. This chain connects TRBV3-1 to TRBJ2-7, with 9 nucleotides matching TRBD2. The CDR3 totals 16 residues. The trim removed 2 bases at V and 4 bases at J, leaving 9 bases unmatched. Germline V gene data show CDR1 as LGHDT and CDR2 as YNNKEL (reference sequence). The CDR3 nucleotides are TGTGCCAGCAGCCAATCCCGGCGGGAGGGCCTTTACGAGCAGTACTTC. Translating it yields CASSQSRREGLYEQYF.

The chain uses TRBV7-7 and TRBJ1-1; weak D call: TRBD1 (5 bases). CDR3 length equals 18 residues. The ends were cut back, 6 bases at V and 1 base at J, with 24 bases in the middle. The germline V gene encodes CDR1 SSHAT and CDR2 FNYEAQ (reference sequence). Written as DNA, the CDR3 is TGTGCCAGCAGTTTCTCCGGGACCGAGACGAGGTGGAACACTGAAGCTTTCTTT. Encoded protein: CASSFSGTETRWNTEAFF. Full variable domain (remainder filled in from reference TRBV7-7 and TRBJ1-1): GAGVSQSPRYKVTKRGQDVTLRCDPISSHATLYWYQQALGQGPEFLTYFNYEAQPDKSGLPSDRFSAERPEGSISTLTIQRTEQRDSAMYRCASSFSGTETRWNTEAFFGQGTRLTVV.

In this sample, this clonotype turned up once. The CDR3 protein is CASSSTGVTDTQYF. In DNA, the CDR3 is TGTGCCAGCAGTTCGACAGGAGTCACAGATACGCAGTATTTT. The chain has TRBV28 and TRBJ2-3, with D tentatively TRBD1 (6 bases). This CDR3 has 14 amino acids. The V gene lost 4 bases and the J gene lost 2 bases, with 10 bases spanning the gap. Germline V lookup: CDR1 MDHEN, CDR2 SYDVKM. Filled out from reference TRBV28 and TRBJ2-3, the complete variable domain reads DVKVTQSSRYLVKRTGEKVFLECVQDMDHENMFWYRQDPGLGLRLIYFSYDVKMKEKGDIPEGYSVSREKKERFSLILESASTNQTSMYLCASSSTGVTDTQYFGPGTRLTVL.

This clonotype has more than one count but fewer than ten. V gene TRBV18 combines with J gene TRBJ2-5; no firm D call. Trimming shortened V by 3 bases and J by 2 bases, and 4 bases separated the two germline ends. Germline V gene data show CDR1 as KGHSH and CDR2 as LQKENI. This CDR3 comprises 12 residues. CDR3 protein: CASSPEQETQYF. For the CDR3, the DNA is TGTGCCAGCTCACCTGAACAAGAGACCCAGTACTTC.

The chain employs TRBV3-1 and TRBJ1-5; D possibly corresponds to TRBD1 (5 bases). The V gene lost 0 bases and the J gene lost 4 bases, with 10 bases spanning the gap. Germline assignment: CDR1 LGHDT and CDR2 YNNKEL (reference sequence). The CDR3 is 15 residues long. This CDR3 is CASSQDGGWNQPQHF. Written as DNA, the CDR3 is TGTGCCAGCAGCCAAGATGGGGGATGGAATCAGCCCCAGCATTTT.

V is TRBV29-1 and J is TRBJ2-3; tentatively, D is TRBD1 (6 bases). Trimming shortened V by 7 bases and J by 4 bases, and 21 bases separated the two germline ends. Germline CDR1 SQVTM, CDR2 ANQGSEA. The CDR3 spans 15 residues. The DNA of the CDR3 is TGCAGCGCCAACCGGGACATCCTCCACGCAGATACGCAGTATTTT. The encoded protein is CSANRDILHADTQYF.